This T cell receptor beta chain comes out of a study of human T cells and chemical hapten exposure. Germline V gene data show CDR1 as SGHTA and CDR2 as FQGNSA. Trimming took 5 bases from V and 3 from J, leaving 17 bases between them. There are 15 residues in the CDR3. The time point denotes: patch test 1, 2 weeks after DPC sensitization. Treatment here: therapeutic diphenylcyclopropenone sensitization with weekly scalp DPC. The donor pool consisted of alopecia patients aged 18 to 70 years, considered suitable for DPC. Using its own MiXCR run on the RACE reads, TCRdb lists one record per CDR3 protein. The data show under 130,000 distinct CDR3 sequences, 9.5% to 12% seen once.

The sequences come from whole blood, collected in connection with sensitization to the hapten diphenylcyclopropenone (DPC). The clonotype originates from a middle-aged woman with alopecia areata. Some clones in this sample may be carry-over from other donors' samples. V and J are TRBV7-2 and TRBJ2-7, with D perhaps matching TRBD1 or TRBD2 (7 bases each). CDR3 protein: CASSTEGAGVYEQYF. The DNA for the CDR3 is TGTGCCAGCAGCACCGAGGGGGCGGGAGTCTACGAGCAGTACTTC.